The 26 T cell receptor beta chains below all came from one sample that was sequenced in a study of Graves' ophthalmopathy and Graves' hyperthyroidism. For repertoire sequencing, the TCR beta CDR3 regions were amplified from RNA transcripts. The first round was an RT-PCR with HTBI primers, and the second round was a multiplex PCR. TCRdb analysed the multiplex PCR reads with MiXCR anew, one entry per CDR3 protein. The sample comprises some 1.1 million distinct CDR3 sequences, roughly two fifths of which are singletons, and roughly 11% rests with the top ten. The sequenced material came from peripheral blood or thyroid tissue (not recorded which). The receptor set was obtained from an adult man with Graves' hyperthyroidism.

The gene calls are TRBV28 and TRBJ1-5; 10 bases are shared with TRBD1. This CDR3 is 16 amino acids long. The germline gives CDR1 MDHEN, CDR2 SYDVKM. The junction had 5 bases not matched to a gene; V was cut back by 1 base and J by 5 bases. CDR3 protein: CASSLFPTGGDQPQHF. CDR3 sequence (DNA): TGTGCCAGCAGTTTATTCCCGACAGGGGGCGATCAGCCCCAGCATTTT.

This clonotype has only a few counts. The V gene is TRBV6-2 or TRBV6-3, the J gene TRBJ1-4; D is undetermined. Germline CDR1 is MNHEY and CDR2 is SVGEGT. The CDR3 consists of 13 residues. V was trimmed by 8 bases and J by 3 bases, leaving 10 bases between them. The CDR3 DNA is TGTGCCAGCGGAGGGAGGGCTAATGAAAAACTGTTTTTT. This translates into CASGGRANEKLFF.

About this clonotype itself: An end of the junction differs from the germline gene, which may be a read error. V is TRBV7-9 and J is TRBJ2-5; TRBD1 matches at 9 bases. Germline CDR1 and CDR2: SEHNR and FQNEAQ (reference sequence). This CDR3 has 14 amino acids. CDR3 protein: CASSFSGTGKTQYF. CDR3 in DNA: TGCGCCAGCAGCTTCTCCGGGACAGGGAAGACCCAGTACTTC.

This clonotype was seen repeatedly, ten times or more. The chain is built from TRBV10-3 and TRBJ2-5; TRBD1 agrees at 11 bases. The V segment lost 5 bases and the J segment 3 bases; nucleotides outside the gene matches: 5. The CDR3 runs to 15 residues. Germline V gives CDR1 ENHRY, CDR2 SYGVKD. Written as DNA, the CDR3 is TGTGCCATCAGTCCGGACAGGGGGCTTGAAGAGACCCAGTACTTC. This encodes CAISPDRGLEETQYF.

The chain carries TRBV10-3 and TRBJ1-3, with TRBD1 matching over 8 bases. The CDR3 has 14 amino acids. Germline V gene data show CDR1 as ENHRY and CDR2 as SYGVKD. The V segment lost 10 bases and the J segment 1 base; nucleotides outside the gene matches: 6. Here the CDR3 DNA reads TGTGCCACCGGACAGGGAAGTTCTGGAAACACCATATATTTT. This translates into CATGQGSSGNTIYF.

The chain joins TRBV20-1 to TRBJ2-5; 14 bases match TRBD2. The V gene end was trimmed by 5 bases and the J gene end by 5 bases; junction bases not matched to a gene: 7. There are 15 residues in the CDR3. The V gene's germline CDR1 is DFQATT and CDR2 SNEGSKA (reference sequence). CDR3 residues: CSAAPTSGGAETQYF. CDR3 bases: TGCAGTGCTGCTCCGACTAGCGGGGGGGCGGAGACCCAGTACTTC.

On this clonotype: The missing conserved phenylalanine or tryptophan at the end of this CDR3 makes a read error likely. The gene calls are TRBV6-1 and TRBJ2-5, with no clear D. Germline lookup yields CDR1 MNHNS and CDR2 SASEGT. The CDR3 is made up of 11 amino acids. Trimming left V 7 bases short and J 5 bases short, with 8 bases between. The CDR3 here is CASNLIETQYL. The CDR3 DNA follows: TGTGCCAGCAACCTAATCGAGACCCAGTACCTC.

This clonotype came up many times. The chain carries TRBV4-2 and TRBJ2-5, with TRBD2 identical over 10 bases. Germline lookup yields CDR1 LGHNA and CDR2 YNFKEQ. V shed 1 base, J shed 0 bases, and the junction held 8 bases outside the gene matches. The CDR3 runs 18 residues. CDR3 sequence: CASSQVSSGSLYQETQYF. The CDR3 coding sequence is TGTGCCAGCAGCCAAGTGTCTAGCGGGAGTCTTTACCAAGAGACCCAGTACTTC.

A single count supports this clonotype. V gene TRBV9 combines with J gene TRBJ1-5; 8 bases fit TRBD1. V lost 5 bases, J lost 2 bases, and 18 bases stayed unmatched. This CDR3 is 19 amino acids long. Germline V gives CDR1 SGDLS, CDR2 YYNGEE. This chain's CDR3 is CASSSQGALRNPGNQPQHF. Here the CDR3 DNA reads TGTGCCAGCAGTTCCCAGGGGGCTTTGCGTAATCCTGGCAATCAGCCCCAGCATTTT. The full variable domain, in which reference TRBV9 and TRBJ1-5 provide the parts outside the CDR3, is DSGVTQTPKHLITATGQRVTLRCSPRSGDLSVYWYQQSLDQGLQFLIQYYNGEERAKGNILERFSAQQFPDLHSELNLSSLELGDSALYFCASSSQGALRNPGNQPQHFGDGTRLSIL.

This clonotype was seen ten or more times. The rearrangement uses TRBV2 and TRBJ1-2, with 8 bases identical to TRBD1. V gave up 6 bases and J gave up 3 bases; unmatched junction bases: 6. The germline CDR1 and CDR2 sequences are SNHLY and FYNNEI. CDR3 length: 14 amino acids. CDR3 DNA sequence: TGTGCCAGCAGACGACAGGGGCGGGACTATGGCTACACCTTC. It yields the protein CASRRQGRDYGYTF.

This clonotype was recorded only once. The chain employs TRBV24-1 and TRBJ2-1; D assignment may be TRBD1 or TRBD2 (5 bases each). Between the trimmed V and J ends, which lost 3 bases and 5 bases, there was a span of 10 bases. The germline CDR1 and CDR2 sequences are KGHDR and SFDVKD. CDR3 length: 14 amino acids. The CDR3 region has the DNA TGTGCCACCAGTGATCCCGGGGCCCACAATGAGCAGTTCTTC. Protein sequence: CATSDPGAHNEQFF.

This clonotype was detected only a few times. This chain joins TRBV25-1 and TRBJ1-1, with D possibly TRBD1 on 6 matching bases. Between the trimmed V and J ends, which lost 4 bases and 5 bases, there was a span of 14 bases. Germline CDR1 is MGHDK and CDR2 is SYGVNS. This CDR3 is 14 amino acids long. DNA of the CDR3: TGTGCCAGCAGTGGAACAGGGCGTCGGACTGAAGCTTTCTTT. Translation: CASSGTGRRTEAFF.

Ten or more counts support this clonotype. The chain combines TRBV19 with TRBJ1-1; tentative D call: TRBD1 (5 bases). CDR3 length: 15 residues. Germline lookup yields CDR1 LNHDA and CDR2 SQIVND (reference sequence). Trimming shortened V by 5 bases and J by 3 bases, and 16 bases separated the two germline ends. CDR3 in DNA: TGTGCCAGTAGTGCTTCAGGGCGGGTAGACACTGAAGCTTTCTTT. This gives the protein CASSASGRVDTEAFF.

This clonotype has at least ten counts. V and J are TRBV7-3 and TRBJ1-1; 7 bases are a match to TRBD1. Germline CDR1 reads SGHTA; CDR2 reads FQGTGA. The CDR3 is 14 residues long. The junction had 7 bases not matched to a gene; V was cut back by 5 bases and J by 4 bases. This CDR3 reads CASSANRGGTEAFF. The CDR3 DNA is TGTGCCAGCAGCGCCAACAGGGGTGGCACTGAAGCTTTCTTT.

This chain joins TRBV2 and TRBJ1-6, with 8 bases matching TRBD1. This CDR3 has 17 residues. V trimming: 5 bases; J trimming: 7 bases; junction bases outside the gene matches: 13. Germline CDR1 is SNHLY and CDR2 is FYNNEI. The CDR3 DNA sequence: TGTGCCAGCAGTCCACCGGACAGGGTTGGGGGCAATTCACCCCTCCACTTT. Translation gives CASSPPDRVGGNSPLHF.

V usage is TRBV4-1 and J usage is TRBJ2-7; TRBD2 might be the D (5 bases). From germline, CDR1 is MGHRA and CDR2 YSYEKL. V was clipped by 1 base and J by 0 bases, with 7 bases between them. The CDR3 loop spans 14 amino acids. CDR3 DNA: TGCGCCAGCAGCCAAGTCCGGGACTCCTACGAGCAGTACTTC. Its protein is CASSQVRDSYEQYF.

V and J are TRBV7-2 and TRBJ2-7; TRBD2 might be the D (6 bases). Germline V gene lookup returns CDR1 SGHTA and CDR2 FQGNSA. The CDR3 has 14 residues. Trimming removed 6 bases from V and 0 bases from J, with 12 bases in between. The CDR3 sequence is CASSSRGSSYEQYF. The CDR3, as DNA: TGTGCCAGCAGTTCTCGGGGGTCCTCCTACGAGCAGTACTTC.

This clonotype showed up many times. The chain links TRBV5-1 to TRBJ1-2; tentatively, D is TRBD1 (6 bases). The V end was cut by 4 bases, the J end by 0 bases, with 10 bases between. Germline V gene sequence: CDR1 SGHRS, CDR2 YFSETQ. The CDR3 has 14 amino acids. CDR3 amino acids: CASSRDITNYGYTF. CDR3 in DNA: TGCGCCAGCAGCCGGGACATTACTAACTATGGCTACACCTTC.

As for this clonotype: This may be a read error: a much more frequent sequence differs by one nucleotide. The rearrangement links TRBV2 to TRBJ2-7; 7 bases are shared with TRBD1. Germline V gives CDR1 SNHLY, CDR2 FYNNEI. The trim removed 5 bases at V and 6 bases at J, leaving 10 bases unmatched. The CDR3 totals 14 residues. The CDR3 reads CASSNPGQFFEQYF. The CDR3 nucleotides read TGTGCCAGCAGTAACCCGGGACAGTTCTTCGAGCAGTACTTC.

The CDR3 DNA follows: TGCAGCGTTGAACGGGGGGGTGGCTACACCTTC. Protein product: CSVERGGGYTF. V is TRBV29-1 and J is TRBJ1-2, with a weak D call TRBD1 (5 bases). V lost 2 bases and J lost 7, with 8 bases in between. CDR1 and CDR2 from the germline V gene are SQVTM and ANQGSEA. The CDR3 loop spans 11 amino acids.

This clonotype was counted ten times or more. The chain is built from TRBV10-1 and TRBJ1-1; 9 bases are a match to TRBD1. V was pared by 2 bases and J by 4 bases, with 11 bases of the junction left unmatched. The CDR3 is 17 residues long. CDR1 is WNHNN, CDR2 SYGVQD, per germline (reference sequence). The CDR3: CASSEGQQGAMGTEAFF. Here the CDR3 DNA reads TGCGCCAGCAGTGAGGGGCAACAGGGGGCAATGGGCACTGAAGCTTTCTTT.

This clonotype was counted many times. The rearrangement links TRBV5-1 to TRBJ2-5, with 8 bases lining up with TRBD1. CDR1 is SGHRS, CDR2 YFSETQ, per germline. The CDR3 has 15 amino acids. Trimming at V came to 3 bases and at J to 4 bases, leaving 8 bases not matched to a gene. CDR3 coding DNA: TGCGCCAGCAGCTATGGACAGGGTGGGGGAGAGACCCAGTACTTC. This translates into CASSYGQGGGETQYF.

The rearrangement uses TRBV25-1 and TRBJ1-1; the D is unclear. Germline loops: CDR1 MGHDK, CDR2 SYGVNS. Trimming left V 8 bases short and J 1 base short, with 14 bases between. This CDR3 contains 14 residues. The CDR3 reads CASALGATNTEAFF. CDR3 nucleotide sequence: TGTGCCAGCGCTTTAGGAGCTACGAACACTGAAGCTTTCTTT.

Written as DNA, the CDR3 is TGTGCCAGCAGATCAGGGGGGTTATTGGACTCACCCCTCCACTTT. This codes for CASRSGGLLDSPLHF. The chain joins TRBV6-5 to TRBJ1-6; TRBD1 matches at 7 bases. The CDR3 extends over 15 amino acids. The germline V gene encodes CDR1 MNHEY and CDR2 SVGAGI. V shed 6 bases, J shed 10 bases, and the junction held 12 bases outside the gene matches.

This clonotype was detected many times. The rearrangement links TRBV19 to TRBJ1-1, with no clear D. Germline V gives CDR1 LNHDA, CDR2 SQIVND (reference sequence). V gave up 4 bases and J gave up 6 bases, with 15 bases separating them. The length of the CDR3 is 14 residues. The CDR3 sequence: CASSTRGGSSEAFF. DNA for the CDR3: TGTGCCAGTAGTACCCGCGGAGGTAGCTCTGAAGCTTTCTTT.

This clonotype was counted many times. The CDR3 DNA reads as TGCAGCGTGGGACAGTTACTCTATGGCTACACCTTC. Amino acid sequence: CSVGQLLYGYTF. V and J are TRBV29-1 and TRBJ1-2, with 7 bases lining up with TRBD1. Germline V CDR1 and CDR2: SQVTM, ANQGSEA. This CDR3 is 12 amino acids long. V shed 6 bases, J shed 4 bases, and the junction held 5 bases outside the gene matches.